Below are 22 T cell receptor beta chains sequenced from a single sample in a study of CXCR3-negative and CXCR3-positive naive CD8 T cells. The study's findings and limits: CXCR3-positive naive cells had TRB CDR3s that were more hydrophobic than CXCR3-negative naive cells had.

Libraries of TRB cDNA were made by 5' RACE and carried UMIs. From the 5' RACE reads, TCRdb lists one entry per CDR3 protein and no DNA. The ten most abundant clones cover about 0.68% of a sample with roughly 65,000 distinct CDR3 sequences. No antigens are known for them. Sequenced sample: naive CXCR3+ CD8+ T cells from blood. As to subset: CD45RO-CCR7+CD27+CD95- naive CD8+ T cells expressing CXCR3 (TNR3+). The receptors come from a human donor in good health. Some clones in this sample may be carry-over from other donors' samples.

The CDR3 here is CAIHSPGDTQYF. The rearrangement joins TRBV10-3 to TRBJ2-3; TCRdb's assignment of TRBD1 cannot be checked, as there is no DNA. The CDR3 contains 12 residues. The germline V gene encodes CDR1 ENHRY and CDR2 SYGVKD.

V and J are TRBV6-2 or TRBV6-3 and TRBJ2-7; the D call of TRBD1 rests on TCRdb alone, since no DNA is present to check it. This CDR3 spans 13 amino acids. Germline-derived CDR1 and CDR2 are MNHEY and SVGEGT. The CDR3 sequence: CASSPPLSYEQYF.

This rearrangement joins TRBV12-3 or TRBV12-4 to TRBJ2-7; TCRdb calls TRBD1, which cannot be checked without DNA. The CDR3 has 13 residues. CDR3 residues: CASSFAGVDEQYF.

V is TRBV9 and J is TRBJ2-7; checking the TCRdb D call of TRBD2 is not possible without DNA. The CDR3 is made up of 15 amino acids. Germline V gene data show CDR1 as SGDLS and CDR2 as YYNGEE. The CDR3 is CASSVVAGGSYEQYF.

The J gene is TRBJ2-7, the V gene TRBV12-3 or TRBV12-4. The CDR3 runs 12 residues. This chain's CDR3 is CASRGTSYEQYF.

The CDR3 spells CASSPVPDLGYEQYF. This rearrangement joins TRBV5-1 to TRBJ2-7; TCRdb designates TRBD1, a call that cannot be tested without DNA. This CDR3 is built from 15 residues. The germline V gene has CDR1 SGHRS and CDR2 YFSETQ.

This chain uses TRBV5-6 with TRBJ2-7; the D call of TRBD1 rests on TCRdb alone, since no DNA is present to check it. Germline CDR1 is SGHDT and CDR2 is YYEEEE. The CDR3 runs to 14 residues. The CDR3: CASSIAPGVYEQYF.

V usage is TRBV7-9 and J usage is TRBJ1-2; TCRdb indicates TRBD1, and absent DNA this call remains unverified. Germline V gene lookup returns CDR1 SEHNR and CDR2 FQNEAQ (reference sequence). CDR3 length equals 14 residues. The CDR3 loop reads CASSKTPSSYGYTF.

The J gene is TRBJ2-7, the V gene TRBV4-1. There are 14 residues in the CDR3. CDR1 is MGHRA and CDR2 is YSYEKL in the germline V gene. CDR3 region: CASSTLVISYEQYF.

The rearrangement joins TRBV6-2 or TRBV6-3 to TRBJ2-5; absent DNA, TCRdb's TRBD1 call cannot be checked. Germline V gene sequence: CDR1 MNHEY, CDR2 SVGEGT. This CDR3 has 14 amino acids. CDR3 sequence reads: CASTTAGAGETQYF.

This sequence joins TRBV6-1 and TRBJ2-5. CDR3 length: 12 residues. Germline V gene sequence: CDR1 MNHNS, CDR2 SASEGT. CDR3 sequence: CASSDLRETQYF.

The rearrangement joins TRBV12-3 or TRBV12-4 to TRBJ1-1; no DNA is available, so the TRBD1 call from TCRdb remains unchecked. There are 15 residues in the CDR3. CDR3 region: CASSARTGGYTEAFF.

This chain links TRBV4-3 with TRBJ2-2; lacking DNA, the TRBD2 call made by TCRdb goes unchecked. This CDR3 contains 17 residues. Germline assignment: CDR1 LGHNA and CDR2 YSLEER. CDR3 region: CASSQEVVAGHTGELFF.

The chain employs TRBV28 and TRBJ1-4. Per the germline V gene, CDR1 is MDHEN and CDR2 is SYDVKM. The CDR3 length is 15 residues. The CDR3 protein is CASSPLGTSNEKLFF.

The chain recombines TRBV7-9 with TRBJ1-4. The CDR3 length is 11 residues. Germline CDR1 is SEHNR and CDR2 is FQNEAQ (reference sequence). The CDR3 sequence: CASSLYESHLF.

This chain joins TRBV20-1 and TRBJ2-7; lacking DNA, the TRBD2 call made by TCRdb goes unchecked. Per the germline V gene, CDR1 is DFQATT and CDR2 is SNEGSKA (reference sequence). The CDR3 consists of 16 residues. The CDR3 spells CSASWAGGPVSYEQYF.

This chain connects TRBV7-9 to TRBJ2-3. CDR3 length equals 12 residues. Germline CDR1 and CDR2: SEHNR and FQNEAQ (reference sequence). The CDR3 spells CASSFITDTQYF.

The chain uses TRBV7-8 and TRBJ2-1. CDR1 is SGHVS and CDR2 is FQNEAQ in the germline V gene. The CDR3 has 13 amino acids. CDR3 protein: CASSSAFGNEQFF.

The V gene is TRBV7-9, the J gene TRBJ2-3; TCRdb names TRBD1, which stays unverified in the absence of DNA. The CDR3 has 12 amino acids. Per the germline V gene, CDR1 is SEHNR and CDR2 is FQNEAQ (reference sequence). CDR3 region: CASGGLPDTQYF.

The chain couples TRBV19 to TRBJ2-7. Germline CDR1 LNHDA, CDR2 SQIVND (reference sequence). The CDR3 loop spans 14 amino acids. The CDR3 region is CASSMVGISYEQYF.

This chain links TRBV7-2 with TRBJ2-5. This CDR3 region has 18 residues. Germline values: CDR1 SGHTA, CDR2 FQGNSA. The CDR3 region is CASSSDPVGMLSRETQYF.

V usage is TRBV27 and J usage is TRBJ2-1; TCRdb's D gene call, TRBD2, goes unchecked for lack of DNA. CDR1 MNHEY and CDR2 SMNVEV come from the germline V gene (reference sequence). There are 15 residues in the CDR3. The CDR3 region is CASSLGTSGGPEQFF.